A few counts support the clone carrying this TCR beta chain. Its antigen is unidentified. Averaging around 120 mL, one heparinised blood draw was given by each donor. Expressed TCRB transcripts were sequenced because the entire RNA isolate underwent reverse transcription. TCRdb's copy holds only in-frame clones and misses some; the assay was immunoSEQ multiplex PCR. The data contain 300,000 to 350,000 clones, approximately 9.9% of them seen just once; the ten biggest clones take up less than 1.2%. J was trimmed by 1 base and V by 3 bases; bases with no gene match: 13. Germline assignment: CDR1 SGHDN and CDR2 FVKESK. There are 19 residues in the CDR3. This record belongs to a study of beta chain features in type 1 diabetes. Study findings and constraints: Significant though moderate, a shortening of TCRB CDR3s appeared in all four CD4+ subsets of Type 1 diabetes patients.

This receptor was identified in a young man with type 1 diabetes. This sequence joins TRBV14 and TRBJ1-5, with 9 bases fitting TRBD1. Sequencing used central memory CD4+ T cells from blood. CDR3 in amino acids: CASSHLPRDRVISNQPQHF. In DNA, the CDR3 is TGTGCCAGCAGCCACCTCCCCCGGGACAGGGTAATCAGCAATCAGCCCCAGCATTTT.